Each of the 10 T cell receptor beta chains below was sequenced from the same sample in a study of blood T cell repertoires in COVID-19. Only in-frame clones appear in the TCRdb table, and some are missing; sequencing was by immunoSEQ multiplex PCR. The sample contains 300,000 to 400,000 clones, about 87% of which appear only once. Material for sequencing was peripheral blood. These receptors were collected from a woman aged 45-60 years with COVID-19, enrolled during active disease.

This clone was counted between two and nine times. The V call is TRBV27, the J call TRBJ2-3, with a tentative D call TRBD2 (5 bases). Germline CDR1 MNHEY, CDR2 SMNVEV (reference sequence). The V end was cut by 3 bases, the J end by 4 bases, with 14 bases between. The CDR3 totals 15 residues. The CDR3: CASSFEGLGADTQYF. CDR3 nucleotides: TGTGCCAGCAGTTTCGAGGGCTTGGGAGCAGATACGCAGTATTTT.

The chain recombines TRBV7-6 with TRBJ2-5, with D possibly being TRBD1 (6 bases). The CDR3 covers 13 residues. The germline V gene has CDR1 SGHVS and CDR2 FNYEAQ. The V gene lost 6 bases and the J gene lost 1 base, with 9 bases spanning the gap. CDR3 residues: CASSHRVQETQYF. The CDR3 nucleotides read TGTGCCAGCAGTCACAGGGTCCAAGAGACCCAGTACTTC.

The gene calls are TRBV19 and TRBJ1-2; D remains unclear. Germline V lookup: CDR1 LNHDA, CDR2 SQIVND (reference sequence). The CDR3 sequence is 14 residues long. V was trimmed by 5 bases and J by 3 bases, leaving 13 bases between them. Written as DNA, the CDR3 is TGTGCCAGTAGTCCAGCGGGGAGAGACTATGGCTACACCTTC. Amino acid sequence: CASSPAGRDYGYTF.

The rearrangement joins TRBV4-1 to TRBJ2-5; the D is unclear. The CDR3 has 14 amino acids. CDR1 and CDR2 from the germline V gene are MGHRA and YSYEKL. The ends were cut back, 2 bases at V and 1 base at J, with 8 bases in the middle. Written as DNA, the CDR3 is TGCGCCAGCAGCCAATGGAGCTCCCAAGAGACCCAGTACTTC. It codes for CASSQWSSQETQYF.

V and J are TRBV6-6 and TRBJ2-5; weak D call: TRBD2 (7 bases). Germline V gene sequence: CDR1 MNHNY, CDR2 SVGAGI (reference sequence). The CDR3 length is 14 residues. V lost 8 bases, J lost 2 bases, and 15 bases lay in between. In DNA, the CDR3 is TGTGCCAGCTCAAAAGCGGGACAACAAGAGACCCAGTACTTC. Translated, it gives CASSKAGQQETQYF.

This clone was observed a few times. V gene TRBV24-1 combines with J gene TRBJ2-3; 9 bases match TRBD2. Germline CDR1 reads KGHDR; CDR2 reads SFDVKD. This CDR3 spans 15 amino acids. V lost 5 bases to trimming and J lost 4 bases; unmatched junction nucleotides: 6. CDR3 nucleotides: TGTGCCACCAGTGCAGGGGTAGCGGGAGCAGATACGCAGTATTTT. Residues: CATSAGVAGADTQYF.

V is TRBV7-9 and J is TRBJ2-7; D is unclear. V was shortened by 5 bases and J by 3 bases, with 17 bases between the two germline ends. CDR3 size: 15 residues. Germline V gene lookup returns CDR1 SEHNR and CDR2 FQNEAQ (reference sequence). CDR3 DNA: TGTGCCAGCAGCGGTGTAGTGGATGGCGGCTACGAGCAGTACTTC. Protein sequence: CASSGVVDGGYEQYF.

The sample holds a few counts of this clone. The chain employs TRBV29-1 and TRBJ2-1; 8 nucleotides align to TRBD2. Germline values: CDR1 SQVTM, CDR2 ANQGSEA. The CDR3 length is 14 residues. The ends lost 7 bases at V and 4 bases at J; junction bases unmatched: 9. The CDR3 DNA sequence: TGCAGCGCTGGGTTAGCGGGAAGATACAATGAGCAGTTCTTC. Translated, it gives CSAGLAGRYNEQFF.

The J gene is TRBJ1-4, the V gene TRBV6-5; D not resolved. Trimming removed 8 bases at V and 1 base at J, with 8 bases between. The length of the CDR3 is 13 residues. Looked up from germline, CDR1 is MNHEY and CDR2 is SVGAGI. The DNA for the CDR3 is TGTGCCAGCTCTGCAGAAACTAATGAAAAACTGTTTTTT. It codes for CASSAETNEKLFF.

The V gene is TRBV18, the J gene TRBJ1-1; D might be TRBD1 (5 bases). The V and J ends lost 2 bases and 1 base respectively, with 8 bases between them. Germline V gene sequence: CDR1 KGHSH, CDR2 LQKENI. The CDR3 sequence is 14 residues long. The CDR3 region is CASSPKGKNTEAFF. In DNA, the CDR3 is TGTGCCAGCTCACCAAAGGGGAAGAACACTGAAGCTTTCTTT. The full variable domain, rest sourced from reference TRBV18 and TRBJ1-1, is NAGVMQNPRHLVRRRGQEARLRCSPMKGHSHVYWYRQLPEEGLKFMVYLQKENIIDESGMPKERFSAEFPKEGPSILRIQQVVRGDSAAYFCASSPKGKNTEAFFGQGTRLTVV.